Sequencing of this TCR beta chain was carried out in a study of shared clonotypes between healthy human individuals. General study results and limits: Researchers sampled only blood; tissue repertoires likely differ.

The V and J ends lost 8 bases and 1 base, in that order; junction bases with no gene match: 3. The germline gives CDR1 ENHRY, CDR2 SYGVKD. The CDR3 runs to 13 residues. Worth noting for this clone: Its antigen is not identified.

At a deep level, the assay was run. Once extracted for a subset, genomic DNA was divided evenly among several immunoSEQ plates. Measured with immunoSEQ multiplex PCR; TCRdb has only the in-frame clones, and not every one. The table has approximately 530,000 clones, 95% to 97% seen once. The receptor was isolated from a woman under 40 in good health. Sequencing was carried out using naive CD4+ T cells sorted from blood. Indicated subset: CD45RA+ positively selected. The chain uses TRBV10-3 and TRBJ1-2; 8 bases align to TRBD1. DNA for the CDR3: TGTGCCATCCGCGGACAGGGTAACTATGGCTACACCTTC. This gives the protein CAIRGQGNYGYTF.